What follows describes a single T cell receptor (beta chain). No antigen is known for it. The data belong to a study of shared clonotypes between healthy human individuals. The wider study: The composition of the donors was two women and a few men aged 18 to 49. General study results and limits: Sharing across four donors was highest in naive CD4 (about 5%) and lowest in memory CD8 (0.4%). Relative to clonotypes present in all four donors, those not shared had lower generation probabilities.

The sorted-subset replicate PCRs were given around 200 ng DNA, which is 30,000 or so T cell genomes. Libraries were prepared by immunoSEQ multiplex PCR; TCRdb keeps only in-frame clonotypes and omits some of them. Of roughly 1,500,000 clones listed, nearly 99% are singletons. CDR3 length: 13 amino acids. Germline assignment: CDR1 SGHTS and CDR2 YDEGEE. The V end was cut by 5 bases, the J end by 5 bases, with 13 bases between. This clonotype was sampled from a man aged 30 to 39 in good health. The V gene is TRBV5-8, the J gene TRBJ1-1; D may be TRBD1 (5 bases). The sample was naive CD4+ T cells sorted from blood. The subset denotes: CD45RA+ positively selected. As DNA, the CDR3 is TGTGCCAGCAGTCGGACACTTGGGACTGAAGCTTTCTTT. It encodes CASSRTLGTEAFF.